A single sample is the source of the 25 T cell receptor beta chains below, sequenced in a study of blood T cell repertoires in COVID-19. The table came from immunoSEQ multiplex PCR; TCRdb's copy has only in-frame clones and leaves some out. The sample carries under 500,000 clones, 70% to 90% recorded once. The sequenced sample consisted of PBMCs or T cells enriched from blood (not recorded which). These receptors were obtained from a woman between 18 and 29 years old with acute COVID-19.

The chain combines TRBV19 with TRBJ2-4, with a possible D match to TRBD2 (5 bases). Germline V CDR1 and CDR2: LNHDA, SQIVND (reference sequence). Trimming removed 7 bases from V and 6 bases from J, with 13 bases in between. This CDR3 spans 13 amino acids. CDR3 amino acids: CASKREGGNIQYF. The CDR3 DNA is TGTGCCAGTAAGCGTGAGGGCGGAAACATTCAGTACTTC.

This clone has a handful of counts. The CDR3: CASSYLGRENEQFF. The CDR3 nucleotides read TGTGCCAGCAGTTACCTTGGCAGGGAAAATGAGCAGTTCTTC. J is TRBJ2-1 and V is TRBV6-2 or TRBV6-3; perhaps TRBD1 as D (5 bases). The CDR3 has 14 residues. V was pared by 2 bases and J by 7 bases, with 12 bases between. The germline V gene encodes CDR1 MNHEY and CDR2 SVGEGT.

The V and J genes are TRBV29-1 and TRBJ2-7; 8 bases fit TRBD1. CDR1 and CDR2 (germline): SQVTM, ANQGSEA. The CDR3 covers 13 residues. J gave up 3 bases and V 7 bases, and 8 bases lay outside the gene matches. The CDR3, as DNA: TGCAGCGCGCGAGGACAGGGCGGCTACGAGCAGTACTTC. Amino acid sequence: CSARGQGGYEQYF.

The V and J genes are TRBV5-5 and TRBJ2-7; maybe TRBD2 (6 bases). Germline V gene data show CDR1 as SGHKS and CDR2 as YYEKEE (reference sequence). V was clipped by 0 bases and J by 3 bases, with 16 bases between them. The CDR3 has 16 residues. The CDR3: CASSLDSAGDFYEQYF. The CDR3 bases are TGTGCCAGCAGCTTGGACTCCGCCGGGGACTTCTACGAGCAGTACTTC.

The V and J genes are TRBV10-3 and TRBJ1-1, with unresolved D. Germline assignment: CDR1 ENHRY and CDR2 SYGVKD. The CDR3 has 13 residues. Trimming took 5 bases from V and 7 from J, leaving 14 bases between them. Here the CDR3 reads CAISPRPESEAFF. CDR3 bases: TGTGCCATCAGTCCACGACCGGAGAGTGAAGCTTTCTTT.

V and J are TRBV6-5 and TRBJ2-3; D not resolved. The CDR3 loop spans 15 amino acids. Deletions cut 4 bases from V and 1 base from J, with 12 bases between. CDR1 MNHEY and CDR2 SVGAGI come from the germline V gene. In DNA form, the CDR3 reads TGTGCCAGCAGTTTGATGCGCCCCGGCACAGATACGCAGTATTTT. Translated, it gives CASSLMRPGTDTQYF.

V is TRBV7-2 and J is TRBJ2-7; D unresolved. This CDR3 is built from 12 residues. CDR1 is SGHTA, CDR2 FQGNSA, per germline. V was shortened by 1 base and J by 3 bases, with 4 bases between the two germline ends. CDR3 bases: TGTGCCAGCAGCTTAGGCGTCTACGAGCAGTACTTC. Residues: CASSLGVYEQYF.

Comment on this clone: Within the sample, other DNA sequences also encode this same CDR3. The genes are TRBV19 and TRBJ1-5, with 11 bases lining up with TRBD1. The J segment lost 4 bases and the V segment lost 6 bases, leaving 2 bases of the junction unmatched. Germline V gene lookup returns CDR1 LNHDA and CDR2 SQIVND (reference sequence). The CDR3 has 14 residues. CDR3 coding DNA: TGTGCCAGTAGCGGGACAGGGGGGAATCAGCCCCAGCATTTT. Encoded protein: CASSGTGGNQPQHF.

The chain employs TRBV5-1 and TRBJ1-2; TRBD1 matches at 7 bases. CDR3 length: 14 residues. Losses at the gene ends were 0 bases for V and 8 bases for J; bases not matched to a gene: 7. CDR1 SGHRS and CDR2 YFSETQ come from the germline V gene. CDR3 region: CASSLGDSDRGYTF. In DNA form, the CDR3 reads TGCGCCAGCAGCTTGGGGGACAGCGACAGGGGCTACACCTTC.

This chain uses TRBV7-6 with TRBJ1-2; TRBD1 agrees at 8 bases. Unmatched junction bases numbered 6, after V lost 0 bases and J lost 6 bases. Germline lookup yields CDR1 SGHVS and CDR2 FNYEAQ. The CDR3 spans 15 residues. CDR3 sequence: CASSLAENRGDGYTF. DNA of the CDR3: TGTGCCAGCAGCTTAGCCGAAAACAGGGGGGATGGCTACACCTTC.

The V call is TRBV6-5, the J call TRBJ1-1, with D hard to call. This CDR3 is 13 amino acids long. CDR1 and CDR2 (germline): MNHEY, SVGAGI. The V gene lost 7 bases and the J gene lost 0 bases, with 9 bases spanning the gap. CDR3 coding DNA: TGTGCCAGCAAGAGGAGCATGAACACTGAAGCTTTCTTT. The encoded protein is CASKRSMNTEAFF.

The rearrangement uses TRBV4-3 and TRBJ2-2, with a tentative D call TRBD2 (6 bases). Trimming stripped 4 bases from V and 0 bases from J, with 12 bases between. This CDR3 region has 16 residues. Looked up from germline, CDR1 is LGHNA and CDR2 is YSLEER. Written as DNA, the CDR3 is TGCGCCAGCAGCCTCGAAGGAGGGACGAACACCGGGGAGCTGTTTTTT. Its protein is CASSLEGGTNTGELFF.

This sequence joins TRBV12-5 and TRBJ1-2; 12 bases are a match to TRBD1. The CDR3 runs to 17 residues. The trim removed 1 base at V and 7 bases at J, leaving 10 bases unmatched. Germline V gene sequence: CDR1 LGHNT, CDR2 FRNRAP. The CDR3: CASGLDPGTGGFGGYTF. The DNA for the CDR3 is TGTGCTAGTGGTTTGGACCCAGGGACAGGGGGCTTTGGTGGCTACACCTTC.

The chain couples TRBV11-2 to TRBJ2-4; D is unclear. CDR3 length equals 13 residues. The V end was cut by 5 bases, the J end by 1 base, with 6 bases between. Germline V gene data show CDR1 as SGHAT and CDR2 as FQNNGV. The CDR3 here is CASSPLAKNIQYF. DNA of the CDR3: TGTGCCAGCAGCCCTTTGGCCAAAAACATTCAGTACTTC.

This rearrangement joins TRBV9 to TRBJ2-1; 8 positions agree with TRBD1. The CDR3 extends over 16 amino acids. CDR1 is SGDLS and CDR2 is YYNGEE in the germline V gene. V was clipped by 3 bases and J by 8 bases; unmatched bases: 13. For the CDR3, the DNA is TGTGCCAGCAGCGGTTTCATAGGACAGGGTTTCGATGAGCAGTTCTTC. Translating gives CASSGFIGQGFDEQFF.

The chain recombines TRBV12-3 or TRBV12-4 with TRBJ1-2; a possible D gene is TRBD1 (5 bases). Trimming shortened V by 6 bases and J by 4 bases, and 6 bases separated the two germline ends. The CDR3 has 11 residues. The CDR3 sequence: CASRGLYGYTF. The CDR3 region has the DNA TGTGCCAGCAGGGGACTCTATGGCTACACCTTC.

The chain is built from TRBV19 and TRBJ1-5; 7 positions agree with TRBD1. Germline trimming cut 5 bases from V and 7 bases from J; bases unmatched to any gene: 5. The CDR3 covers 13 residues. Germline CDR1 LNHDA, CDR2 SQIVND (reference sequence). CDR3 sequence: CASSVQGRQPQHF. The CDR3, as DNA: TGTGCCAGTAGTGTACAGGGGAGGCAGCCCCAGCATTTT.

The V gene is TRBV6-5, the J gene TRBJ1-1, with D perhaps matching TRBD1 (6 bases). The CDR3 totals 14 residues. Trimming pared 7 bases from V and 1 base from J, leaving 13 bases between. The germline V gene has CDR1 MNHEY and CDR2 SVGAGI. The CDR3 coding sequence is TGTGCCAGCACCCTCATGGGACAGAACACTGAAGCTTTCTTT. Residues: CASTLMGQNTEAFF.

The CDR3: CASSRTSGGNIQYF. The CDR3 nucleotides are TGCGCCAGCAGCCGGACTAGCGGGGGGAACATTCAGTACTTC. The rearrangement links TRBV10-1 to TRBJ2-4; the match to TRBD2 covers 14 bases. V trimming: 6 bases; J trimming: 7 bases; junction bases outside the gene matches: 2. The CDR3 loop spans 14 amino acids. Germline lookup yields CDR1 WNHNN and CDR2 SYGVQD (reference sequence).

V and J are TRBV27 and TRBJ1-5, with D uncertain. Trimming shortened V by 2 bases and J by 4 bases, and 6 bases separated the two germline ends. This CDR3 is built from 13 residues. Germline V gives CDR1 MNHEY, CDR2 SMNVEV (reference sequence). The DNA for the CDR3 is TGTGCCAGCAGTTTAGTAAAAAATCAGCCCCAGCATTTT. Its protein is CASSLVKNQPQHF.

A single count supports this clone. This chain joins TRBV29-1 and TRBJ2-6; D remains ambiguous. The germline V gene has CDR1 SQVTM and CDR2 ANQGSEA. The V gene lost 6 bases and the J gene lost 1 base, with 4 bases spanning the gap. The CDR3 has 12 amino acids. CDR3 protein: CSVASGANVLTF. CDR3 DNA sequence: TGCAGCGTCGCGTCTGGGGCCAACGTCCTGACTTTC.

V gene TRBV6-2 or TRBV6-3 combines with J gene TRBJ2-3, with 12 bases identical to TRBD2. This CDR3 has 14 amino acids. V lost 6 bases and J lost 10; bases outside the gene matches: 8. Germline CDR1 MNHEY, CDR2 SVGEGT. The CDR3 sequence is CASSQTSGSGAQYF. The CDR3 DNA sequence: TGTGCCAGCAGCCAGACTAGCGGGAGTGGGGCGCAGTATTTT.

The genes are TRBV18 and TRBJ2-5, with D possibly TRBD1 on 5 matching bases. Germline loops: CDR1 KGHSH, CDR2 LQKENI. The ends were cut back, 2 bases at V and 5 bases at J, with 9 bases in the middle. The CDR3 covers 13 residues. In nucleotides, the CDR3 is TGTGCCAGCTCACCAGGGGCTACCGAGACCCAGTACTTC. This sequence encodes CASSPGATETQYF. The variable domain in full, with the rest retrieved from reference TRBV18 and TRBJ2-5, is NAGVMQNPRHLVRRRGQEARLRCSPMKGHSHVYWYRQLPEEGLKFMVYLQKENIIDESGMPKERFSAEFPKEGPSILRIQQVVRGDSAAYFCASSPGATETQYFGPGTRLLVL.

The chain links TRBV7-2 to TRBJ1-5; D is ambiguous. Germline assignment: CDR1 SGHTA and CDR2 FQGNSA. The CDR3 has 15 residues. The V end was cut by 1 base, the J end by 0 bases, with 7 bases between. CDR3 protein: CASSLVGNSNQPQHF. CDR3 bases: TGTGCCAGCAGCTTAGTCGGGAATAGCAATCAGCCCCAGCATTTT.

This clone appeared a single time. J is TRBJ2-7 and V is TRBV4-2; D remains ambiguous. V was cut by 0 bases and J by 0 bases, with 9 bases left in between. CDR1 and CDR2 from the germline V gene are LGHNA and YNFKEQ. CDR3 size: 15 residues. The CDR3 sequence: CASSQESVSSYEQYF. The CDR3 nucleotides are TGTGCCAGCAGCCAAGAGTCCGTCAGCTCCTACGAGCAGTACTTC.